This T cell receptor beta chain derives from a study of molecular identifiers for immune sequencing clone quantification. TCRdb recomputed calls from the PCR reads with MiXCR, one row per CDR3 protein. This sample carries 300,000 to 400,000 distinct CDR3 sequences, roughly a quarter of them seen once, and the ten largest clones take roughly 0.7%. The V gene lost 6 bases and the J gene lost 0 bases, with 12 bases spanning the gap. This CDR3 region has 14 residues. The chain links TRBV12-3 or TRBV12-4 to TRBJ2-7; D uncertain. The sequence was obtained from a human donor in good health. Some libraries in this study had Jurkat cell RNA spiked in. Sequenced input: naive CD8+ T cells from blood, with Jurkat cell RNA spiked in. Subset here: FACS-sorted CD8+CD4-CCR7+CD45RA+ naive T cells. In DNA, the CDR3 is TGTGCCAGCAGCCACAGTCACCCCTCCTACGAGCAGTACTTC. Its protein is CASSHSHPSYEQYF.